These 30 T cell receptor beta chains were all obtained from the same sample, sequenced in a study of blood T cells in healthy people across ages. The authors ran a second PCR of 7 to 11 cycles using a sample-barcoded 5' primer and a J-beta primer mix. From the 5' RACE reads, TCRdb called clonotypes with MiXCR, one entry per CDR3 protein. The data hold 1.4 million to 1.5 million distinct CDR3 sequences, with roughly 45% observed a single time. Sequenced: blood. These receptors were collected from a woman younger than 35 in good health.

V usage is TRBV6-5 and J usage is TRBJ1-1, with 10 bases identical to TRBD1. Germline V gene lookup returns CDR1 MNHEY and CDR2 SVGAGI. The CDR3 is 15 amino acids. Trimming at V came to 6 bases and at J to 2 bases, leaving 6 bases not matched to a gene. The CDR3 DNA follows: TGTGCCAGCAGGCCTGGGACAGGGGTTAACACTGAAGCTTTCTTT. Protein sequence: CASRPGTGVNTEAFF.

This chain links TRBV4-3 with TRBJ2-1, with 8 bases fitting TRBD2. The CDR3 length is 15 residues. Trimming took 2 bases from V and 5 from J; bases not matched to a gene: 5. Per germline, CDR1 LGHNA and CDR2 YSLEER. This CDR3 is CASSQSSGVNNEQFF. The CDR3 DNA sequence: TGCGCCAGCAGCCAAAGTAGCGGGGTTAACAATGAGCAGTTCTTC.

The chain links TRBV6-6 to TRBJ2-1, with D perhaps matching TRBD2 (6 bases). The germline gives CDR1 MNHNY, CDR2 SVGAGI (reference sequence). The CDR3 consists of 13 residues. Trimming took off 7 bases at V and 4 bases at J, with 11 bases between the two ends. The CDR3 sequence: CASTLLAYNEQFF. Here the CDR3 DNA reads TGTGCCAGCACCCTACTAGCTTACAATGAGCAGTTCTTC.

The chain joins TRBV25-1 to TRBJ1-4; TRBD1 is a possible D gene (5 bases). Per the germline V gene, CDR1 is MGHDK and CDR2 is SYGVNS. Trimming removed 6 bases at V and 10 bases at J, with 21 bases between. This CDR3 is 15 amino acids long. The CDR3 loop reads CASSEVGQGGGKLFF. The CDR3 DNA sequence: TGTGCCAGCAGCGAAGTGGGTCAGGGCGGCGGAAAACTGTTTTTT.

For this clonotype: A much more abundant neighbour one base away suggests this may be a read error. The rearrangement uses TRBV29-1 and TRBJ2-1; tentative D call: TRBD1 (5 bases). The J call may be faulty, since TRBJ2-7 better matches the DNA end. The germline gives CDR1 SQVTM, CDR2 ANQGSEA. This CDR3 is built from 13 residues. DNA of the CDR3: TGCAGCGTTGGGTCAGGGTCGTACAATGAGCAGTACTTC. It is translated as CSVGSGSYNEQYF.

The gene calls are TRBV12-3 or TRBV12-4 and TRBJ1-5; D gene uncertain. V lost 0 bases and J lost 6, with 3 bases in between. This CDR3 has 12 residues. The CDR3 DNA reads as TGTGCCAGCAGTTTAGCGCTTCAGCCCCAGCATTTT. Amino acid sequence: CASSLALQPQHF.

The chain uses TRBV4-1 and TRBJ1-1, with a tentative D call TRBD1 (5 bases). CDR1 MGHRA and CDR2 YSYEKL come from the germline V gene. Trimming pared 3 bases from V and 1 base from J, leaving 9 bases between. This CDR3 is 14 amino acids long. DNA for the CDR3: TGCGCCAGCAGCCACCTCGACAGGAACACTGAAGCTTTCTTT. Protein product: CASSHLDRNTEAFF.

This clonotype was detected ten times or more. The rearrangement joins TRBV7-9 to TRBJ1-1, with unresolved D. There are 12 residues in the CDR3. Per the germline V gene, CDR1 is SEHNR and CDR2 is FQNEAQ (reference sequence). Trimming removed 1 base from V and 6 bases from J, with 6 bases in between. CDR3 residues: CASSLDLAEAFF. DNA of the CDR3: TGTGCCAGCAGCTTAGATCTCGCTGAAGCTTTCTTT.

This clonotype was recorded a few times. Here the CDR3 DNA reads TGTGCCAGCAGCTTTGGTAGAATGAATGAAAAACTGTTTTTT. Translation gives CASSFGRMNEKLFF. The chain has TRBV5-6 and TRBJ1-4; the D is unclear. The V end lost 2 bases, the J end lost 5 bases, and 10 bases lay between the germline ends. The germline CDR1 and CDR2 sequences are SGHDT and YYEEEE. This CDR3 is 14 amino acids long.

The chain carries TRBV7-9 and TRBJ2-1; TRBD2 aligns across 7 bases. The CDR3 totals 15 residues. Germline assignment: CDR1 SEHNR and CDR2 FQNEAQ (reference sequence). V lost 11 bases, J lost 9 bases, and 19 bases stayed unmatched. The CDR3 reads CAQTAPGLVISEQFF. In nucleotides, the CDR3 is TGTGCCCAAACAGCCCCTGGACTAGTGATATCTGAGCAGTTCTTC.

Worth noting for this clonotype: Germline and junction disagree at one end, which may indicate a read error. The chain links TRBV10-3 to TRBJ2-1, with 9 bases that match TRBD2. The CDR3 is made up of 16 amino acids. Germline CDR1 reads ENHRY; CDR2 reads SYGVKD. The CDR3: CAISQSGTSLGNEQFF. The CDR3 nucleotides read TGTGCCATCAGTCAGTCGGGGACTAGCTTAGGGAATGAGCAGTTCTTC.

This clonotype has a single count. The chain is built from TRBV7-2 and TRBJ2-7; D may be TRBD1 or TRBD2 (5 bases each). This CDR3 contains 17 residues. Per germline, CDR1 SGHTA and CDR2 FQGNSA. V dropped 5 bases and J dropped 3 bases, with 23 bases sitting between them. The CDR3 reads CASSGEGPIETVYEQYF. In DNA form, the CDR3 reads TGTGCCAGCAGCGGAGAGGGTCCGATAGAGACAGTCTACGAGCAGTACTTC.

Ten or more counts support this clonotype. V and J are TRBV10-3 and TRBJ2-7, with TRBD2 as a possible D gene (6 bases). V lost 3 bases, J lost 0 bases, and 15 bases lay in between. The CDR3 is 16 residues long. The germline V gene has CDR1 ENHRY and CDR2 SYGVKD. As DNA, the CDR3 is TGTGCCATCAGTGAACCGGGACTGATTGCCTCCTACGAGCAGTACTTC. The encoded protein is CAISEPGLIASYEQYF.

V usage is TRBV7-9 and J usage is TRBJ1-2; D is uncertain. The CDR3 sequence is 15 residues long. Trimming pared 2 bases from V and 6 bases from J, leaving 16 bases between. Per the germline V gene, CDR1 is SEHNR and CDR2 is FQNEAQ (reference sequence). CDR3 DNA sequence: TGTGCCAGCAGCTTAACCATAGATAGAATACATGGCTACACCTTC. Its protein product is CASSLTIDRIHGYTF.

This clonotype turned up a few times. This rearrangement joins TRBV12-3 or TRBV12-4 to TRBJ1-2; D uncertain. CDR3 length equals 15 residues. V lost 1 base, J lost 3 bases, and 12 bases lay in between. The chain's CDR3 is CASSLGQPEYYGYTF. Here the CDR3 DNA reads TGTGCCAGCAGTTTAGGCCAGCCGGAGTACTATGGCTACACCTTC.

The rearrangement links TRBV20-1 to TRBJ1-2; TRBD1 aligns across 7 bases. The trim removed 5 bases at V and 8 bases at J, leaving 23 bases unmatched. This CDR3 spans 17 amino acids. Germline V gene sequence: CDR1 DFQATT, CDR2 SNEGSKA (reference sequence). Here the CDR3 reads CSAPTGTESGRRRGYTF. The CDR3 DNA reads as TGCAGTGCTCCGACCGGGACAGAATCTGGCCGGCGGAGGGGCTACACCTTC.

The gene calls are TRBV21-1 and TRBJ2-5; the table names TRBD1, a call not compared with the DNA. TRBV21-1 is a listed pseudogene. CDR3 length: 14 residues. CDR3 bases: TGTGCCAGCAGCAAAGGGGACAGCCAAGAGACCCAGTACTTC. Translation gives CASSKGDSQETQYF.

The chain joins TRBV28 to TRBJ1-1; D is unclear. Trimming cost V 7 bases and J 5 bases, with 14 bases left between them. CDR1 and CDR2 from the germline V gene are MDHEN and SYDVKM. CDR3 length: 13 residues. CDR3 region: CASTAAGLTEAFF. The CDR3 nucleotides read TGTGCCAGCACCGCGGCAGGCTTGACTGAAGCTTTCTTT.

Turning to this clonotype: The junction and the germline gene differ at one end; a read error may be behind it. The chain combines TRBV29-1 with TRBJ2-3; 7 positions match TRBD2. Germline loops: CDR1 SQVTM, CDR2 ANQGSEA. The CDR3 sequence is 10 residues long. The CDR3 spells CGGGTDTQYF. The DNA of the CDR3 is TGTGGGGGGGGTACAGATACGCAGTATTTT.

A word on this clonotype: Germline and junction disagree at one end, which may indicate a read error. V gene TRBV27 combines with J gene TRBJ2-2; 7 bases line up with TRBD2. The length of the CDR3 is 16 residues. CDR1 is MNHEY and CDR2 is SMNVEV in the germline V gene (reference sequence). The CDR3 protein is CASSFEGGRLTEELFF. CDR3 nucleotides: TGTGCCAGCAGTTTTGAGGGCGGGAGATTAACCGAGGAGCTGTTTTTT.

This clonotype was detected a few times. The chain links TRBV12-3 or TRBV12-4 to TRBJ1-1; D is undetermined. This CDR3 comprises 12 residues. Deletions cut 6 bases from V and 1 base from J, with 6 bases between. DNA of the CDR3: TGTGCCAGCAGAGGGTGGAACACTGAAGCTTTCTTT. The encoded protein is CASRGWNTEAFF.

This clonotype was picked up a small number of times. The chain links TRBV28 to TRBJ2-7, with 9 bases that match TRBD1. The length of the CDR3 is 14 residues. Germline V CDR1 and CDR2: MDHEN, SYDVKM. With V trimmed by 5 bases and J by 3 bases, 5 bases remained unmatched. CDR3 sequence (DNA): TGTGCCAGCAGTCCCCGGGACAGGGACTACGAGCAGTACTTC. Translation: CASSPRDRDYEQYF.

This clonotype has a handful of counts. The chain carries TRBV14 and TRBJ2-1, with 10 bases that match TRBD2. Germline V lookup: CDR1 SGHDN, CDR2 FVKESK. The CDR3 consists of 15 residues. After removal of 5 bases from V and 9 bases from J, the junction contained 10 bases not matched to a gene. The CDR3 spells CASSGPLAGVSEQFF. The CDR3 DNA sequence: TGTGCCAGCAGCGGACCTCTAGCGGGAGTTAGTGAGCAGTTCTTC.

The chain recombines TRBV30 with TRBJ2-1, with D possibly TRBD2 on 6 matching bases. This CDR3 comprises 19 residues. Germline CDR1 reads GTSNPN; CDR2 reads SVGIG (reference sequence). V lost 1 base and J 0 bases, leaving 22 bases between the germline ends. CDR3 sequence reads: CAWSAPQRDFTSSYNEQFF. The CDR3 DNA reads TGTGCCTGGAGTGCACCACAGAGGGACTTTACGAGCTCCTACAATGAGCAGTTCTTC.

V usage is TRBV27 and J usage is TRBJ1-5; D gene uncertain. Trimming shortened V by 6 bases and J by 0 bases, and 12 bases separated the two germline ends. The germline V gene encodes CDR1 MNHEY and CDR2 SMNVEV (reference sequence). CDR3 length: 15 residues. The CDR3 DNA is TGTGCCAGCAGCCCTATTGGTCATAGCAATCAGCCCCAGCATTTT. This codes for CASSPIGHSNQPQHF.

The chain is built from TRBV9 and TRBJ2-7, with D uncertain. Germline V gene sequence: CDR1 SGDLS, CDR2 YYNGEE. The CDR3 length is 13 residues. V lost 0 bases and J 6 bases, leaving 10 bases between the germline ends. The CDR3 DNA sequence: TGTGCCAGCAGCGTAGCTACTTCATCCGAGCAGTACTTC. Protein product: CASSVATSSEQYF.

The chain uses TRBV2 and TRBJ2-5; TRBD1 matches at 8 bases. Trimming took 5 bases from V and 1 from J; bases not matched to a gene: 6. Germline V CDR1 and CDR2: SNHLY, FYNNEI. CDR3 length: 15 residues. The DNA for the CDR3 is TGTGCCAGCAGTTCGGACAGGGCCTTCCAAGAGACCCAGTACTTC. Translated, it gives CASSSDRAFQETQYF.

The chain has TRBV20-1 and TRBJ2-5, with 12 bases that match TRBD2. Per germline, CDR1 DFQATT and CDR2 SNEGSKA (reference sequence). V lost 0 bases, J lost 11 bases, and 13 bases stayed unmatched. This CDR3 is built from 16 residues. CDR3 amino acids: CSARDPTSGGNNEQYF. The CDR3 DNA follows: TGCAGTGCTAGAGACCCGACTAGCGGGGGAAACAATGAGCAGTACTTC.

The V gene is TRBV20-1, the J gene TRBJ1-6; D perhaps matches TRBD1 (6 bases). CDR1 DFQATT and CDR2 SNEGSKA come from the germline V gene (reference sequence). The V gene lost 1 base and the J gene lost 4 bases, with 8 bases spanning the gap. This CDR3 comprises 14 residues. The CDR3 sequence: CSARVGGYNSPLHF. In DNA form, the CDR3 reads TGCAGTGCTAGAGTAGGGGGTTATAATTCACCCCTCCACTTT.

V is TRBV20-1 and J is TRBJ2-1, with unresolved D. The CDR3 consists of 11 residues. Trimming took 3 bases from V and 5 from J, leaving 5 bases between them. Per the germline V gene, CDR1 is DFQATT and CDR2 is SNEGSKA (reference sequence). This CDR3 is CSASRNNEQFF. The CDR3, as DNA: TGCAGTGCTAGTCGGAACAATGAGCAGTTCTTC.